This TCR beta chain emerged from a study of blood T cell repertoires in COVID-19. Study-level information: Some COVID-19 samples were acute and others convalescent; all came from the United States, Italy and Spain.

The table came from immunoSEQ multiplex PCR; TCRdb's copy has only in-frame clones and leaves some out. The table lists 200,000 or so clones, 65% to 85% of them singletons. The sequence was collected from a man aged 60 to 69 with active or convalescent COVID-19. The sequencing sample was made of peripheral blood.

The CDR3, as DNA: TGTGCCAGCTCACGTCAGGACAGAAACCACGAGCAGTACTTC. This gives the protein CASSRQDRNHEQYF. This chain links TRBV18 with TRBJ2-7; tentatively, D is TRBD1 (6 bases). CDR1 and CDR2 (germline): KGHSH, LQKENI. V lost 4 bases to trimming and J lost 5 bases, with 15 bases between them. This CDR3 contains 14 residues.